What follows are 2 T cell receptor beta chains derived from one specimen sequenced in a study of response to subunit inactivated influenza vaccine. One entry per CDR3 protein results from TCRdb running MiXCR on the RT-PCR reads. The sample lists roughly 150,000 distinct CDR3 sequences; roughly 10% were seen once. The sequences come from non-naive T cells sorted from PBMCs, collected roughly 45 days after vaccination. Every receptor here comes from a man over 45 who received an inactivated influenza vaccine.

This clonotype was detected a few times. The genes are TRBV27 and TRBJ2-3; D possibly corresponds to TRBD2 (6 bases). CDR1 and CDR2 from the germline V gene are MNHEY and SMNVEV (reference sequence). This CDR3 spans 13 amino acids. For the CDR3, the DNA is TGTGCGACCGGGAGCAATCAGGCAGATACGCAGTATTTT. Its translation: CATGSNQADTQYF.

In this sample, this clonotype turned up a few times. The CDR3 loop is CASSPQRENQPQHF. The CDR3 nucleotides read TGTGCCAGCTCACCACAAAGGGAAAATCAGCCCCAGCATTTT. The rearrangement links TRBV18 to TRBJ1-5; D not certain. This CDR3 has 14 amino acids. The germline V and J ends were trimmed by 1 base and 4 bases, with 8 bases remaining between them. From germline, CDR1 is KGHSH and CDR2 LQKENI.